The rows below give T cell receptor beta chains drawn from one sample of a study of T cell responses to AZD1222 COVID-19 vaccine. Here immunoSEQ multiplex PCR was the method, and the copy in TCRdb shows in-frame clones only, minus some. The repertoire includes about 80,000 clones, roughly 90% of them detected once, and approximately 8% sits in the top ten. The input for sequencing was peripheral blood, taken 28 days after the second AZD1222 dose. These receptor sequences come from an adult who received the AZD1222 COVID-19 vaccine. Each CDR3 is given without its conserved first and last residue.

j_gene | v_gene | CDR3aa
TRBJ1-2 | TRBV7-3 | ASSLTREAGYT
TRBJ2-7 | TRBV6-2/TRBV6-3 | ASSYCGLAGCEQY
TRBJ2-7 | TRBV7-3 | ASSLNLEEREVSYEQY
TRBJ2-3 | TRBV9 | ASRPGTFTDTQY
TRBJ2-1 | TRBV5-4 | ASSPGSGRNEQF
TRBJ2-7 | TRBV5-1 | ASSLEPGRGVSEQY
TRBJ2-2 | TRBV30 | AWSYGLAGVVGELF
TRBJ2-7 | TRBV4-2 | ASSQDLYNQGGRYEQY
TRBJ2-1 | TRBV29-1 | SVELAGGYNEQF
TRBJ2-4 | TRBV7-2 | ASSSAGAKNIQY
TRBJ2-2 | TRBV6-5 | ASSYSGGQGGELF
TRBJ1-6 | TRBV7-2 | ASSMGTRQGQSPLH
TRBJ2-5 | TRBV9 | ASSVDGGTSGVQETQY
TRBJ1-1 | TRBV2 | ASSQRPNEAF
TRBJ2-2 | TRBV6-5 | ATLDGYTGELF
TRBJ1-4 | TRBV28 | ASSLSRGTEKLF
TRBJ1-5 | TRBV2 | ASSGLNQPQH
TRBJ2-7 | TRBV6-5 | ASSSRHFSSSYEQY
TRBJ1-5 | TRBV3-1/TRBV3-2 | ASSQDGGQPQH
TRBJ1-5 | TRBV18 | ASSRTEGGQPQH
TRBJ2-1 | TRBV4-2 | AAGPGGLAGPSYNEQF
TRBJ2-7 | TRBV28 | ASSSSHRGHYEQY
TRBJ1-6 | TRBV27 | ASSLGGPGGFSPLH
TRBJ1-5 | TRBV24-1 | ATSGQYSNQPQH
TRBJ2-7 | TRBV6-5 | ASSPRGAGSYEQY
TRBJ2-7 | TRBV10-2 | ASSESAGGYEQY
TRBJ1-2 | TRBV4-3 | ASSQPGWVYGYT
TRBJ1-1 | TRBV13 | ASSSGPNTEAF
TRBJ2-2 | TRBV5-4 | ASSLVVSGGELF
TRBJ2-1 | TRBV5-4 | ASSLVQNQQF
TRBJ2-7 | TRBV10-3 | AISDRLSYEQY
TRBJ2-7 | TRBV19 | ASSSRSSTYEQY
TRBJ1-5 | TRBV28 | ASSLWGGQAGNQPQH
TRBJ2-7 | TRBV7-3 | ASSLTTGGQGEQY
TRBJ2-3 | TRBV14 | ASSPPGRPADTQY
TRBJ2-2 | TRBV28 | ASSLLDRDRTGELF
TRBJ2-7 | TRBV28 | ASSPPRSGREQY
TRBJ2-1 | TRBV5-1 | ASSLGREISYNEQF
TRBJ1-1 | TRBV19 | ASTQGGEAF
TRBJ1-2 | TRBV19 | ASRSTGARGYT
TRBJ2-5 | TRBV5-8 | ASSPGGGFKSRRTQY
TRBJ1-2 | TRBV5-3 | ARSKGGGYT
TRBJ2-5 | TRBV4-1 | ASSQFSTGVRETQY
TRBJ2-2 | TRBV11-1 | ASSTINTGELF
TRBJ2-1 | TRBV7-9 | ASSPRTRPSYNEQF
TRBJ2-5 | TRBV18 | ASSPGQEETQY
TRBJ2-7 | TRBV5-1 | ASSPRTGGDEQY
TRBJ2-7 | TRBV6-1 | ASSVGLAGVEQY
TRBJ1-3 | TRBV7-2 | ASSSTGAYSGNTIY
TRBJ1-1 | TRBV18 | ASSPWTENTEAF
TRBJ2-3 | TRBV5-4 | ASSSVRSMGAPDTQY
TRBJ1-1 | TRBV29-1 | SVEKQGNTEAF
TRBJ2-6 | TRBV2 | ASSGGVLFQVLT
TRBJ2-7 | TRBV5-3 | ARSIQLAGGPLMHYEQY
TRBJ1-6 | TRBV14 | ASSAGQGAGSPLH
TRBJ2-7 | TRBV18 | ASSPGDYHEQY